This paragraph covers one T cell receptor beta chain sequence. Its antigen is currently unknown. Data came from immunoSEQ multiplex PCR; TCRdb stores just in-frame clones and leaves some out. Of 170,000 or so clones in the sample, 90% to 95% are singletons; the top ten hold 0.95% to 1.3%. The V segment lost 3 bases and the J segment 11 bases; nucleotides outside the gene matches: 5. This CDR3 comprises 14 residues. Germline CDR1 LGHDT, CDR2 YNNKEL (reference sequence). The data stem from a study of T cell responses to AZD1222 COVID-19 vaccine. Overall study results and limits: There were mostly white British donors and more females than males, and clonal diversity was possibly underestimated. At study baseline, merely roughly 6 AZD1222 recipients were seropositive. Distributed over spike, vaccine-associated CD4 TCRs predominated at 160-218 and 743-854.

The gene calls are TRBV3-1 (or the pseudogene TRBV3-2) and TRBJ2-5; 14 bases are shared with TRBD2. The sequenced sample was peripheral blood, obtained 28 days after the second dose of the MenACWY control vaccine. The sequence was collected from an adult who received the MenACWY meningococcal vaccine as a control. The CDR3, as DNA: TGTGCCAGCAGCCAGGGGACTAGCGGGGGCGTTCAGTACTTC. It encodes CASSQGTSGGVQYF.